These T cell receptor beta chains were read from a single sample in a study of Ad26.COV2.S vaccination and SARS-CoV-2 variants. The assay was immunoSEQ multiplex PCR, and TCRdb's table has in-frame clones only and misses some. The sample shows about 480,000 clones, approximately 88% of them seen only once. The specimen was peripheral blood, collected in a trial of Ad26.COV2.S vaccine versus placebo. These receptors were obtained from a person aged 18-60 years who received the Ad26.COV2.S COVID-19 vaccine or a placebo. Each CDR3 is given with its conserved first and last residue. The D gene is left open where the match is weak. Clone size is given for some rows only: seen once, a few or many times, or a class if the clone is expanded.

len: 13
d_gene: .
v_gene: TRBV9
abundance: .
j_gene: TRBJ2-7
CDR3nt: TGTGCCAGCAGCGTAGCGAACTCCTACGAGCAGTACTTC
CDR3aa: CASSVANSYEQYF

len: 15
d_gene: .
v_gene: TRBV28
abundance: .
j_gene: TRBJ2-4
CDR3nt: TGTGCCAGCAGTTTCCCCCAAGGCGCGACAAACATTCAGTACTTC
CDR3aa: CASSFPQGATNIQYF

len: 15
d_gene: TRBD1
v_gene: TRBV6-6
abundance: few
j_gene: TRBJ1-5
CDR3nt: TGTGCCAGCAGTGGGACAGGGGTGCCTAATCAGCCCCAGCATTTT
CDR3aa: CASSGTGVPNQPQHF

len: 15
d_gene: TRBD2
v_gene: TRBV19
abundance: .
j_gene: TRBJ2-3
CDR3nt: TGTGCCAGCAGCCTTAGGGCGGGAGCCCCAGATACGCAGTATTTT
CDR3aa: CASSLRAGAPDTQYF

len: 15
d_gene: .
v_gene: TRBV12-5
abundance: .
j_gene: TRBJ1-1
CDR3nt: TGTGCTAGTGGTCGGACACTGGGGGTCTTGACTGAAGCTTTCTTT
CDR3aa: CASGRTLGVLTEAFF

len: 13
d_gene: .
v_gene: TRBV28
abundance: .
j_gene: TRBJ2-7
CDR3nt: TGTGCCAGCAGCACCCCCGGGATCTACGAGCAGTACTTC
CDR3aa: CASSTPGIYEQYF

len: 18
d_gene: TRBD2
v_gene: TRBV28
abundance: .
j_gene: TRBJ2-1
CDR3nt: TGTGCCAGCAGTTTATGGATTATCGTCACTAGCGGGAGCAATGAGCAGTTCTTC
CDR3aa: CASSLWIIVTSGSNEQFF

len: 14
d_gene: .
v_gene: TRBV5-4
abundance: .
j_gene: TRBJ2-3
CDR3nt: TGTGCCAGCAGACGAGGGTACGGCACAGATACGCAGTATTTT
CDR3aa: CASRRGYGTDTQYF

len: 17
d_gene: .
v_gene: TRBV19
abundance: .
j_gene: TRBJ2-5
CDR3nt: TGTGCCAGTAGTATCGTACCAGGACTAACGTACCAAGAGACCCAGTACTTC
CDR3aa: CASSIVPGLTYQETQYF

len: 15
d_gene: .
v_gene: TRBV19
abundance: few
j_gene: TRBJ2-1
CDR3nt: TGTGCCAGTGCGAGACTGGCCATTGTAAGCAATGAGCAGTTCTTC
CDR3aa: CASARLAIVSNEQFF

len: 15
d_gene: .
v_gene: TRBV6-6
abundance: once
j_gene: TRBJ2-5
CDR3nt: TGTGCCAGCAGGCGCAACCGGGACATCCAAGAGACCCAGTACTTC
CDR3aa: CASRRNRDIQETQYF

len: 17
d_gene: TRBD1
v_gene: TRBV7-2
abundance: .
j_gene: TRBJ1-1
CDR3nt: TGTGCCAGCAGCTTGCTTAAGGGACAGGGGGCGAGGACTGAAGCTTTCTTT
CDR3aa: CASSLLKGQGARTEAFF

len: 15
d_gene: TRBD1
v_gene: TRBV3-1/TRBV3-2
abundance: .
j_gene: TRBJ1-4
CDR3nt: TGTGCCAGCAGCCACAGACAGGGAGGAAATGAAAAACTGTTTTTT
CDR3aa: CASSHRQGGNEKLFF

len: 15
d_gene: .
v_gene: TRBV19
abundance: .
j_gene: TRBJ1-6
CDR3nt: TGTGCCAGTAGTATTGGCAGGACCTATAATTCACCCCTCCACTTT
CDR3aa: CASSIGRTYNSPLHF

len: 14
d_gene: .
v_gene: TRBV15
abundance: once
j_gene: TRBJ2-5
CDR3nt: TGTGCCACCAGCACCCGTTGGGGGAGAGAGACCCAGTACTTC
CDR3aa: CATSTRWGRETQYF

len: 12
d_gene: TRBD1
v_gene: TRBV30
abundance: few
j_gene: TRBJ1-1
CDR3nt: TGTGCCTGGGAACACAGGGGGTTGGGAGCTTTCTTT
CDR3aa: CAWEHRGLGAFF

len: 14
d_gene: .
v_gene: TRBV6-5
abundance: .
j_gene: TRBJ2-7
CDR3nt: TGTGCCAGCAGCCCACGGGGTCTCTCCTACGAGCAGTACTTC
CDR3aa: CASSPRGLSYEQYF

len: 16
d_gene: .
v_gene: TRBV5-1
abundance: .
j_gene: TRBJ2-1
CDR3nt: TGCGCCAGCACCCTTGGGGGGACACGGGTGGGTGAGGAGCAGTTCTTC
CDR3aa: CASTLGGTRVGEEQFF

len: 13
d_gene: TRBD1
v_gene: TRBV11-2
abundance: .
j_gene: TRBJ1-2
CDR3nt: TGTGCCAGCAGCCCACAGGGGAGGTATGGCTACACCTTC
CDR3aa: CASSPQGRYGYTF

len: 15
d_gene: TRBD1
v_gene: TRBV5-1
abundance: .
j_gene: TRBJ2-7
CDR3nt: TGCGCCAGCAGCCCCGGGACAGGGGTAACCTACGAGCAGTACTTC
CDR3aa: CASSPGTGVTYEQYF

len: 13
d_gene: .
v_gene: TRBV18
abundance: .
j_gene: TRBJ1-5
CDR3nt: TGTGCCAGCTCACCGGGGGACAATCAGCCCCAGCATTTT
CDR3aa: CASSPGDNQPQHF